Below, one T cell receptor (beta chain) is given with its context. This record comes from a study of blood T cell repertoires in COVID-19. Whole-study context: Samples representing acute and convalescent COVID-19 were sourced from the United States, Italy and Spain. The cDNA or gDNA used as material had been derived from T cells, B-cell-depleted T cells, or PBMCs.

From germline, CDR1 is SGHAT and CDR2 FQNNGV. The CDR3 extends over 16 amino acids. The junction had 13 bases not matched to a gene; V was cut back by 7 bases and J by 5 bases. In the source study's methods: Researchers report that nucleated cell counts were estimated from reference gene primer amplification. The protocol was immunoSEQ multiplex PCR, while the TCRdb copy is restricted to in-frame clones and leaves out a portion. V, J and clone size derive from that table, while D and trimming were established from the DNA sequence. The sample shows roughly 64,000 clones, around nine tenths of them seen only once.

The sample consisted of peripheral blood. V gene TRBV11-2 combines with J gene TRBJ2-2, with TRBD1 matching over 7 bases. This TCR derives from an elderly woman with active COVID-19. CDR3 sequence (DNA): TGTGCCAGCACCCAGGCGGTTAGGGGGCAGACCGGGGAGCTGTTTTTT. It encodes CASTQAVRGQTGELFF.